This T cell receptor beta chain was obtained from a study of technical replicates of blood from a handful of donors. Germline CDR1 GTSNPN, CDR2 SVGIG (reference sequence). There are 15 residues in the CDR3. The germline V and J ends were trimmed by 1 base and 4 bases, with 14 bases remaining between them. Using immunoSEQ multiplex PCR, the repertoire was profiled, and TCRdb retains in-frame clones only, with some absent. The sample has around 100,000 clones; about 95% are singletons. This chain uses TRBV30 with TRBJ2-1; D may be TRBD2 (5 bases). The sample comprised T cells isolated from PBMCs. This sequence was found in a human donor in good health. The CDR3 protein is CAWSGASRSYNEQFF. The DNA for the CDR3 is TGTGCCTGGAGTGGGGCTAGCAGGTCATACAATGAGCAGTTCTTC.